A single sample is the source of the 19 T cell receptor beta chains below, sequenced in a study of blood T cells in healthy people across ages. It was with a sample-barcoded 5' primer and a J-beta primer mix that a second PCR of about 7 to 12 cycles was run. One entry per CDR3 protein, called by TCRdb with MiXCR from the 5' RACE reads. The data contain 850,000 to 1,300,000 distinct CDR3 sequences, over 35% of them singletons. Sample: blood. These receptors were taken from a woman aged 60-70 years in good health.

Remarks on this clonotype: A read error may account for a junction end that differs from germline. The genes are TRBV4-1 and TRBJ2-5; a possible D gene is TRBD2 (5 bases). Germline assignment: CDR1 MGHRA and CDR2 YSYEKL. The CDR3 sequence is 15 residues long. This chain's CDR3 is CAGSQEAVYQETQYF. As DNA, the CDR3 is TGCGCCGGCAGCCAAGAAGCGGTTTACCAAGAGACCCAGTACTTC.

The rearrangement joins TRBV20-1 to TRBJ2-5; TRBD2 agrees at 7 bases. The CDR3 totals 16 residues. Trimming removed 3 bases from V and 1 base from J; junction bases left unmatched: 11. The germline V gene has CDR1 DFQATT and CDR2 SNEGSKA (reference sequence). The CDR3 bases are TGCAGTGCTAGTGATGCGGGCGGGAGATCCCAAGAGACCCAGTACTTC. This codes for CSASDAGGRSQETQYF.

CDR3 sequence (DNA): TGCGCCAGCAGCGGCGTAGGGGGCGAACATGGCTACACCTTC. This gives the protein CASSGVGGEHGYTF. V usage is TRBV5-1 and J usage is TRBJ1-2; TRBD1 aligns across 7 bases. The V gene end was trimmed by 4 bases and the J gene end by 6 bases; junction bases not matched to a gene: 9. CDR1 and CDR2 (germline): SGHRS, YFSETQ. The CDR3 is 14 residues long.

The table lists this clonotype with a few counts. The CDR3 DNA reads TGTGCCAGCAGTGTGACAACTAGCGGGAGTTCGGGCGAGCAGTACTTC. This translates into CASSVTTSGSSGEQYF. This chain links TRBV28 with TRBJ2-7, with 11 nucleotides matching TRBD2. CDR3 length equals 16 residues. Germline trimming cut 5 bases from V and 6 bases from J; bases unmatched to any gene: 12. Germline V lookup: CDR1 MDHEN, CDR2 SYDVKM.

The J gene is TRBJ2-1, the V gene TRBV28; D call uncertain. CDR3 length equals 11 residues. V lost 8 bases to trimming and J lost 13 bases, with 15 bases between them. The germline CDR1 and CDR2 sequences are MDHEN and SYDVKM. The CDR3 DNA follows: TGTGCCAGCCTCGCTATAACCGGACAGTTCTTC. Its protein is CASLAITGQFF.

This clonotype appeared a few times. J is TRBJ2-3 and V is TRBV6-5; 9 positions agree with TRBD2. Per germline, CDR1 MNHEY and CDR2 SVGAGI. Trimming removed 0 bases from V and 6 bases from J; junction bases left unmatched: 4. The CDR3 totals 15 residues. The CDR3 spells CASSYSGLAPDTQYF. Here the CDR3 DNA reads TGTGCCAGCAGTTACTCGGGACTAGCACCCGATACGCAGTATTTT.

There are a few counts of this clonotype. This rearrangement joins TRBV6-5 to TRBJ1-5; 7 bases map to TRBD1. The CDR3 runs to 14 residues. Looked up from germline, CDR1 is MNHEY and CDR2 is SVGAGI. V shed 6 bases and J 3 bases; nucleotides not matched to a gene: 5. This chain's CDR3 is CASRRDRANQPQHF. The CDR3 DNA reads TGTGCCAGCAGGCGAGACAGGGCCAATCAGCCCCAGCATTTT.

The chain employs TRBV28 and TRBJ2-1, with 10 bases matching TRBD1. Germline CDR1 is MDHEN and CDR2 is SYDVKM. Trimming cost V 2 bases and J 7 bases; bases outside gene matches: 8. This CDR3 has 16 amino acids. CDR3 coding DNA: TGTGCCAGCAGTTTAGGTGGACAGGGGGTGAGGAATGAGCAGTTCTTC. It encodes CASSLGGQGVRNEQFF.

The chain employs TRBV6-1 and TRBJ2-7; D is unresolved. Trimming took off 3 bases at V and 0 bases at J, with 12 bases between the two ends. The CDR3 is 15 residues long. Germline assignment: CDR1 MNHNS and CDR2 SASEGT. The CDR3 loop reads CASSEGINPSYEQYF. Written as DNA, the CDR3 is TGTGCCAGCAGTGAGGGGATAAACCCCTCCTACGAGCAGTACTTC.

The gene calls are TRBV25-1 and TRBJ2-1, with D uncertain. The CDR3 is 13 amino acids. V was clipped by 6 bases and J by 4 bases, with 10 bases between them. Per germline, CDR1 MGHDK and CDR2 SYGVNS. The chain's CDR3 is CASRGYLYNEQFF. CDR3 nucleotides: TGTGCCAGCAGAGGGTACCTTTACAATGAGCAGTTCTTC.

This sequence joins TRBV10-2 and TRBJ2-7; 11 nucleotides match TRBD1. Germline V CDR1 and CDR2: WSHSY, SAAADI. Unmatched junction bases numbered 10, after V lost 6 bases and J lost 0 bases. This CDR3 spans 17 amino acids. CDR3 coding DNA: TGCGCCAGCAGGGCCTCTCCCGGGACAGGGGGCTCCTACGAGCAGTACTTC. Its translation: CASRASPGTGGSYEQYF.

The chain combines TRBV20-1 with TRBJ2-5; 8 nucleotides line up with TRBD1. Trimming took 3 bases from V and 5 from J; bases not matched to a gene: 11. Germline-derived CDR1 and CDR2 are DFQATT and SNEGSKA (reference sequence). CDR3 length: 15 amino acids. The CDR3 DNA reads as TGCAGTGCTAGTAGTCCAGGGGGCGTAATGGAGACCCAGTACTTC. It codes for CSASSPGGVMETQYF.

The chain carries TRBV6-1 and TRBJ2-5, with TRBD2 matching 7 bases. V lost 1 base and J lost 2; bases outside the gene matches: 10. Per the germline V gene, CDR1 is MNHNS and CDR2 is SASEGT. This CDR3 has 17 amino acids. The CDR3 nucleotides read TGTGCCAGCAGTGAAGGGTCGGCTAGCGGATATCAAGAGACCCAGTACTTC. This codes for CASSEGSASGYQETQYF.

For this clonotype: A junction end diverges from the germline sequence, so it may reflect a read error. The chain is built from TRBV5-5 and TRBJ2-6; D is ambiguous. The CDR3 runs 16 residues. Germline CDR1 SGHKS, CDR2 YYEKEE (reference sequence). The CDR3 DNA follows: TGTGCCAGTAGCTTGATCATGGGCCCTGGGGCCAACGTCCTGACTTTC. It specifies CASSLIMGPGANVLTF.

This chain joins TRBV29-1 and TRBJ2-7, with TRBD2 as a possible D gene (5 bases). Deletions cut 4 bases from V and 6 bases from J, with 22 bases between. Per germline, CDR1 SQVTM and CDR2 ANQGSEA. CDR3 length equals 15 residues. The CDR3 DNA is TGCAGCGTTGTAACCTCGGGGTTGGAAACGGCCGAGCAGTACTTC. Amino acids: CSVVTSGLETAEQYF.

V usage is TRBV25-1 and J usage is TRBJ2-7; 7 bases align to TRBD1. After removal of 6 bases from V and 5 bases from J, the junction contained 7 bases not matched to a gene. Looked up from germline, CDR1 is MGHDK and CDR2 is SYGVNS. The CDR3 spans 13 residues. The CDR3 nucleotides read TGTGCCAGCAGGGACGACAGGGACCACGAGCAGTACTTC. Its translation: CASRDDRDHEQYF.

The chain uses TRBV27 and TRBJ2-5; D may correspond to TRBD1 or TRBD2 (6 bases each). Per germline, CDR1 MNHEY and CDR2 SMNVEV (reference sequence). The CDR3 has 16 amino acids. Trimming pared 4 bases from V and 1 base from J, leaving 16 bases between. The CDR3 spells CASSSREGGLQETQYF. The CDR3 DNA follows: TGTGCCAGCAGTTCCCGCGAGGGGGGCCTCCAAGAGACCCAGTACTTC.

The CDR3 sequence is CASSTRGGNYGYTF. CDR3 bases: TGTGCCAGCAGTACCCGAGGGGGGAACTATGGCTACACCTTC. The chain joins TRBV6-5 to TRBJ1-2; D is perhaps TRBD1 (6 bases). The V and J ends lost 5 bases and 2 bases respectively, with 12 bases between them. Per germline, CDR1 MNHEY and CDR2 SVGAGI. The CDR3 runs 14 residues.

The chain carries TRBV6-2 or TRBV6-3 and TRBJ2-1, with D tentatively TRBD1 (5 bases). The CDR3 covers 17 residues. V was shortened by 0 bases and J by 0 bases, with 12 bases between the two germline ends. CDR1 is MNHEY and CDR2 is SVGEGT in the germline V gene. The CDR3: CASSYSKQDSSYNEQFF. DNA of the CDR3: TGTGCCAGCAGTTACTCGAAACAGGATAGCTCCTACAATGAGCAGTTCTTC.